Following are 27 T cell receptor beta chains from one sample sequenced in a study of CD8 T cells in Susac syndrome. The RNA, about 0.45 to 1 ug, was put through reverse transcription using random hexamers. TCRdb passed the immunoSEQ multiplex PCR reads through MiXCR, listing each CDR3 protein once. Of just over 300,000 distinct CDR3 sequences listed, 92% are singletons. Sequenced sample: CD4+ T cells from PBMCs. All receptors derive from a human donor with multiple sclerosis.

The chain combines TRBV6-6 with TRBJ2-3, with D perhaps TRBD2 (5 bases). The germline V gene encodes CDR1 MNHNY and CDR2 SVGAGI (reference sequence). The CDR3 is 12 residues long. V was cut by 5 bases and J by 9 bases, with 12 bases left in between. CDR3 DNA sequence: TGTGCCAGCAGTCAACCGAGGGAGACGCAGTATTTT. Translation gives CASSQPRETQYF.

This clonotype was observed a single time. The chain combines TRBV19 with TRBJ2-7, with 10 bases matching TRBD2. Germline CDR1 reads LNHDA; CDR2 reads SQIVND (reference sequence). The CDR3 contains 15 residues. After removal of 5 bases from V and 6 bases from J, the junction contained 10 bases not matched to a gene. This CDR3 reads CASSPRAGGLLEQYF. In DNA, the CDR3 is TGTGCCAGTAGTCCAAGAGCGGGAGGGTTACTCGAGCAGTACTTC. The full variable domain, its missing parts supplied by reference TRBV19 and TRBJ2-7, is DGGITQSPKYLFRKEGQNVTLSCEQNLNHDAMYWYRQDPGQGLRLIYYSQIVNDFQKGDIAEGYSVSREKKESFPLTVTSAQKNPTAFYLCASSPRAGGLLEQYFGPGTRLTVT.

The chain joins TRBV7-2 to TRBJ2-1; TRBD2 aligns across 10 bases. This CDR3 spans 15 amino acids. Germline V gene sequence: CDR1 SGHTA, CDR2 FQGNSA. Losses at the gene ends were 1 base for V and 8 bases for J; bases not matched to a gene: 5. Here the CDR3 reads CASSLDTSGVYEQFF. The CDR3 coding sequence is TGTGCCAGCAGCTTAGATACTAGCGGGGTGTATGAGCAGTTCTTC.

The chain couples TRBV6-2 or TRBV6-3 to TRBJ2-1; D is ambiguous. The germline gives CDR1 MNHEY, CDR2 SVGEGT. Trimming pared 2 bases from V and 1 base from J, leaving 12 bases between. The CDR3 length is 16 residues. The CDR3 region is CASSYPPGRSYNEQFF. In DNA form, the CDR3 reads TGTGCCAGCAGTTACCCCCCCGGCAGGTCCTACAATGAGCAGTTCTTC.

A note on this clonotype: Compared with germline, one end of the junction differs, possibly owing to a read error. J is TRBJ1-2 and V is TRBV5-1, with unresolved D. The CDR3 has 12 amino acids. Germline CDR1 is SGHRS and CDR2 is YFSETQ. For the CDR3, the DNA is TGCGCCAGCAGCTCTTCCCCACATCCGGAGGAATTC. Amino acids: CASSSSPHPEEF. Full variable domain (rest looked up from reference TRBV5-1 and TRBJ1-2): KAGVTQTPRYLIKTRGQQVTLSCSPISGHRSVSWYQQTPGQGLQFLFEYFSETQRNKGNFPGRFSGRQFSNSRSEMNVSTLELGDSALYLCASSSSPHPEEFGSGTRLTVV.

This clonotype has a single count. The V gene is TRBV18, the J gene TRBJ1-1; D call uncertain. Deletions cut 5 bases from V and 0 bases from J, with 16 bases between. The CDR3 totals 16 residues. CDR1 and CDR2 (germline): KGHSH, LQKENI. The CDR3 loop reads CASSSRSTYLNTEAFF. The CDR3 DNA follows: TGTGCCAGCTCATCGAGATCGACATACCTGAACACTGAAGCTTTCTTT.

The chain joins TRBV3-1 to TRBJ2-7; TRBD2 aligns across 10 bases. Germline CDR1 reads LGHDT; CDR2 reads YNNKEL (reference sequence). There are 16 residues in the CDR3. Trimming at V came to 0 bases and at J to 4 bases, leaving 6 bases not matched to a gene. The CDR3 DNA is TGTGCCAGCAGCCAAGATGTGGCTAGCGGGAGTTACGAGCAGTACTTC. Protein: CASSQDVASGSYEQYF.

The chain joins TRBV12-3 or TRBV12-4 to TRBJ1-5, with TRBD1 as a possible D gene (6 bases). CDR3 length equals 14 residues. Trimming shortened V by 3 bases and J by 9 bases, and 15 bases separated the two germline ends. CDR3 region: CASSFRTAHWPQHF. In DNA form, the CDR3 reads TGTGCCAGCAGTTTTCGGACAGCACATTGGCCCCAGCATTTT.

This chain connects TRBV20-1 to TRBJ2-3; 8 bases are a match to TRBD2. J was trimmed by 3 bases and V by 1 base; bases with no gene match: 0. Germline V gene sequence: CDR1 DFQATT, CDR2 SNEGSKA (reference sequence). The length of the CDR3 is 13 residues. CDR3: CSARVAGTDTQYF. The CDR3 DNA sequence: TGCAGTGCTAGAGTAGCGGGAACAGATACGCAGTATTTT.

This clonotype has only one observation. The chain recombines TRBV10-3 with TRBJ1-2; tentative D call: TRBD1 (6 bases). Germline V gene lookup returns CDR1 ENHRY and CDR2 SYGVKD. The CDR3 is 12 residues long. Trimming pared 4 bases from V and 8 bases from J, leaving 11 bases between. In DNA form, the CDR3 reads TGTGCCATCAGTGCTAGGGGGGACGGCTACACCTTC. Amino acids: CAISARGDGYTF.

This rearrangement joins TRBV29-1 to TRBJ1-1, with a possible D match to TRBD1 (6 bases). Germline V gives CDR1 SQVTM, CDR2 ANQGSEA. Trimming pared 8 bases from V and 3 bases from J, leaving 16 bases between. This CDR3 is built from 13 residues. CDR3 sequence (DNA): TGCAGCCCGCAGGGGCTCAGGGACACTGAAGCTTTCTTT. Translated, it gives CSPQGLRDTEAFF.

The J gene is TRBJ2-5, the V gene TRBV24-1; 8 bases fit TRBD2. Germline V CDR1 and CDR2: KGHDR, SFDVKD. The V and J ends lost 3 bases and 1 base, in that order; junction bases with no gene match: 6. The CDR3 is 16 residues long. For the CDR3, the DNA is TGTGCCACCAGTGATCAAACTAGCGGCCTCCAAGAGACCCAGTACTTC. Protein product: CATSDQTSGLQETQYF.

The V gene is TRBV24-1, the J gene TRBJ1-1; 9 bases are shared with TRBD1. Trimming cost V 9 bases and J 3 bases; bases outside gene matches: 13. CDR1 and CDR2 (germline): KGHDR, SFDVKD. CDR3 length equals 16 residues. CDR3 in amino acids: CATLNDRGTRDTEAFF. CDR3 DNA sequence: TGTGCCACCCTGAATGACAGGGGGACGAGGGACACTGAAGCTTTCTTT.

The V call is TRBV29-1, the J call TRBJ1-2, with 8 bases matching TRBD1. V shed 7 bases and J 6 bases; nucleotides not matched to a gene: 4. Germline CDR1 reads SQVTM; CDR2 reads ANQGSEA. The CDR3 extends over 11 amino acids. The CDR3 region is CSAGQGNGYTF. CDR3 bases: TGCAGCGCCGGACAGGGTAATGGCTACACCTTC.

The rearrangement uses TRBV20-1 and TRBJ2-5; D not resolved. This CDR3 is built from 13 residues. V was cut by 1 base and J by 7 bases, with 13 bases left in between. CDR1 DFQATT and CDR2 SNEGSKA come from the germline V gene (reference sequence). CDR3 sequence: CSARVGVERTQYF. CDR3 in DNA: TGCAGTGCTAGAGTCGGAGTCGAGAGGACCCAGTACTTC.

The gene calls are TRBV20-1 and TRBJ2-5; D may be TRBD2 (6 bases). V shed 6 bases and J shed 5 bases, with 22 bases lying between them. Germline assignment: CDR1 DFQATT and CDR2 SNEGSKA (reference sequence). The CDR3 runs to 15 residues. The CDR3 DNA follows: TGCAGTGCACAACCGGGACTCCTAGGCAGTGAGACCCAGTACTTC. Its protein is CSAQPGLLGSETQYF.

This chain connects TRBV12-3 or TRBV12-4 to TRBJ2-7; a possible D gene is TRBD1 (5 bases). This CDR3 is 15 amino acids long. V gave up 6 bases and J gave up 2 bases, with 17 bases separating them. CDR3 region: CASRSGSLGAYEQYF. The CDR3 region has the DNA TGTGCCAGCAGGTCAGGCAGTCTAGGGGCCTACGAGCAGTACTTC.

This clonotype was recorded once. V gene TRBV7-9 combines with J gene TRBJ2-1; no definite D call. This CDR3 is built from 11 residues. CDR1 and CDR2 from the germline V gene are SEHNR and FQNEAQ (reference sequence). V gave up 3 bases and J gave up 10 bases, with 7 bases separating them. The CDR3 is CASSFEVEQFF. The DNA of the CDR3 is TGTGCCAGCAGCTTTGAGGTAGAGCAGTTCTTC.

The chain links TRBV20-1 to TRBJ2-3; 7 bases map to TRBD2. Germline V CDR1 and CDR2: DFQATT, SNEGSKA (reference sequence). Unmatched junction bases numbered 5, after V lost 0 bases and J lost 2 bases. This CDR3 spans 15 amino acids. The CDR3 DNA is TGCAGTGCTAGAGATCCAGCGGGGAACACAGATACGCAGTATTTT. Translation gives CSARDPAGNTDTQYF.

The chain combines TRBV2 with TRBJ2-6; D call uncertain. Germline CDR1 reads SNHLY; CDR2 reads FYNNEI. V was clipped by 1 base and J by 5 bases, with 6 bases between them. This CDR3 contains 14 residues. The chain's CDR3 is CASSEVGWANVLTF. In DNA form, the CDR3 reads TGTGCCAGCAGTGAAGTGGGGTGGGCCAACGTCCTGACTTTC.

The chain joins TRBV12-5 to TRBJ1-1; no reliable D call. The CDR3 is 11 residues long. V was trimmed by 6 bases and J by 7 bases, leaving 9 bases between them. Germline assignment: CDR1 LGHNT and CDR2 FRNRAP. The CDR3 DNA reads TGTGCTAGTGGATACGACGGTGAAGCTTTCTTT. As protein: CASGYDGEAFF.

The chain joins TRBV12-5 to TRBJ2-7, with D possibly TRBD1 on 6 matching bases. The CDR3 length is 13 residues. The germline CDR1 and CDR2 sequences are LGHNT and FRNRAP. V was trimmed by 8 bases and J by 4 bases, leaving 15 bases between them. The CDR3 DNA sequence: TGTGCTAGTCGGGCCGGGACATCGTACGAGCAGTACTTC. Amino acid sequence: CASRAGTSYEQYF.

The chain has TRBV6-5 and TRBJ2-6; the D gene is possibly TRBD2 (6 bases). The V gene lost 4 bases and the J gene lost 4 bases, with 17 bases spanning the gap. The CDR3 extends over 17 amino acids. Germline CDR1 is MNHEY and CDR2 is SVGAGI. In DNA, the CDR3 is TGTGCCAGCAGTTCGAGGGACTCCCCGACCGGGGCCAACGTCCTGACTTTC. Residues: CASSSRDSPTGANVLTF.

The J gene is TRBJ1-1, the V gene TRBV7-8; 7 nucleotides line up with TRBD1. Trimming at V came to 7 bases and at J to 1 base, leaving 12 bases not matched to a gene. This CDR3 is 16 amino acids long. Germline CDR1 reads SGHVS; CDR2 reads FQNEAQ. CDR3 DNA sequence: TGTGCCAGCACCCCCGTTCGTAGGGGGCCGAACACTGAAGCTTTCTTT. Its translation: CASTPVRRGPNTEAFF.

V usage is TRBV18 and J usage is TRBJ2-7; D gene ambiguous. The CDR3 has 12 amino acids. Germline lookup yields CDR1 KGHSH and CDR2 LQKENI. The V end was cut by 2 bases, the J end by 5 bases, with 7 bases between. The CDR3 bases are TGTGCCAGCTCACCAGAGTCTCACGAGCAGTACTTC. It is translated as CASSPESHEQYF.

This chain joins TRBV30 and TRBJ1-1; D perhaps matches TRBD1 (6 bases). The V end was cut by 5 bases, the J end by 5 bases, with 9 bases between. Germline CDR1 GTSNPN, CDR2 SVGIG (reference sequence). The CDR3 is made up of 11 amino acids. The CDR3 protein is CAWGGETEAFF. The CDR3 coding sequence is TGTGCCTGGGGGGGCGAAACTGAAGCTTTCTTT.

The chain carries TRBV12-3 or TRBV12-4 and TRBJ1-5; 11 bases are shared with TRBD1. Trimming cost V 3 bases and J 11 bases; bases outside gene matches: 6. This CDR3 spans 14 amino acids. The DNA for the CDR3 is TGTGCCAGCAGTTTGGACAGGGGGCGAGGGTCCCAGCATTTT. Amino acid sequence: CASSLDRGRGSQHF.